A single sample is the source of the 5 T cell receptor beta chains below, sequenced in a study of tumor-infiltrating lymphocytes in oesophageal squamous cell carcinoma. TCRdb reprocessed the PCR reads via MiXCR and lists one record per CDR3 protein. Among about 17,000 distinct CDR3 sequences listed, 45% to 50% were seen once. The specimen sequenced was esophageal tumor tissue. The receptor source for this set is a male donor with esophageal squamous cell carcinoma.

This clonotype is categorized as medium-sized. This sequence joins TRBV12-3 or TRBV12-4 and TRBJ2-3; 8 bases agree with TRBD1. The CDR3 is made up of 14 amino acids. Trimming cost V 6 bases and J 2 bases; bases outside gene matches: 4. The CDR3, as DNA: TGTGCCAGCAGAAGACAGGGGCTCACAGATACGCAGTATTTT. This gives the protein CASRRQGLTDTQYF.

This chain connects TRBV3-1 to TRBJ2-7, with a tentative D call TRBD1 (6 bases). The germline gives CDR1 LGHDT, CDR2 YNNKEL (reference sequence). The CDR3 has 13 amino acids. V shed 6 bases and J shed 5 bases, with 14 bases lying between them. The CDR3 reads CASSQNRVNEQYF. The CDR3 DNA reads TGTGCCAGCAGTCAAAACAGGGTTAACGAGCAGTACTTC.

The genes are TRBV12-3 or TRBV12-4 and TRBJ2-3, with a weak D call TRBD1 (5 bases). V dropped 2 bases and J dropped 0 bases, with 15 bases sitting between them. There are 17 residues in the CDR3. The CDR3 nucleotides are TGTGCCAGCAGTTTAAGGGGCCAGCCCCCTAGCACAGATACGCAGTATTTT. This gives the protein CASSLRGQPPSTDTQYF.

In regard to this clonotype: A read error may produce the germline difference seen at one junction end. J is TRBJ2-7 and V is TRBV7-2; D may be TRBD1 (6 bases). The J call may not be correct, given that the DNA end is closer to TRBJ1-2. The germline V gene encodes CDR1 SGHTA and CDR2 FQGNSA. The CDR3 spans 14 residues. CDR3 nucleotide sequence: TGCGCCAGCAGCCCGATGTTGGGACAATTGGGGTACACCTTC. Protein sequence: CASSPMLGQLGYTF.

This clonotype has only one observation. The chain has TRBV7-6 and TRBJ2-3, with TRBD1 identical over 7 bases. The J call may be faulty, since TRBJ2-7 better matches the DNA end. Germline CDR1 SGHVS, CDR2 FNYEAQ. This CDR3 spans 14 amino acids. CDR3 sequence: CASSARDSSYEQYF. CDR3 nucleotides: TGTGCCAGCAGCGCTAGGGACAGCTCCTACGAGCAGTACTTC.